These 27 T cell receptor beta chains originate from one sample sequenced in a study of blood T cell repertoires in COVID-19. Libraries were prepared by immunoSEQ multiplex PCR; TCRdb keeps only in-frame clonotypes and omits some of them. Among roughly 35,000 clones listed, 80% to 90% were seen once. Sequencing input: peripheral blood. The origin of the receptors is a man aged 55 to 70 with active COVID-19.

The V gene is TRBV29-1, the J gene TRBJ2-1; 8 bases are a match to TRBD1. The germline V gene encodes CDR1 SQVTM and CDR2 ANQGSEA. This CDR3 has 14 residues. V lost 5 bases to trimming and J lost 5 bases; unmatched junction nucleotides: 8. The CDR3, as DNA: TGCAGCGTTCGAGACAGGGGATGGGACAATGAGCAGTTCTTC. Translation: CSVRDRGWDNEQFF.

J is TRBJ1-1 and V is TRBV10-1, with 7 bases that match TRBD1. CDR1 is WNHNN, CDR2 SYGVQD, per germline (reference sequence). The junction had 2 bases not matched to a gene; V was cut back by 10 bases and J by 0 bases. The CDR3 runs to 12 residues. The CDR3 loop reads CAKTGVNTEAFF. The CDR3 DNA reads as TGCGCCAAAACAGGGGTGAACACTGAAGCTTTCTTT.

The sample holds one count of this clone. V usage is TRBV14 and J usage is TRBJ2-2; 7 positions agree with TRBD1. V shed 6 bases, J shed 0 bases, and the junction held 7 bases outside the gene matches. The germline gives CDR1 SGHDN, CDR2 FVKESK. This CDR3 contains 16 residues. The CDR3 spells CASSQQGRTNTGELFF. As DNA, the CDR3 is TGTGCCAGCAGTCAACAGGGGCGCACGAACACCGGGGAGCTGTTTTTT.

The CDR3 DNA reads as TGTGCCAGCAGCCGACAGGGCCAAGAGACCCAGTACTTC. This codes for CASSRQGQETQYF. This chain connects TRBV2 to TRBJ2-5, with 7 positions matching TRBD1. This CDR3 is built from 13 residues. Trimming took 6 bases from V and 1 from J; bases not matched to a gene: 2. Per the germline V gene, CDR1 is SNHLY and CDR2 is FYNNEI.

V gene TRBV21-1 combines with J gene TRBJ1-4. TRBV21-1 is reported as a pseudogene. The CDR3 is 13 amino acids. In nucleotides, the CDR3 is TGTGCCAGCAGCATTCGTACTAATGAAAAACTGTTTTTT. Amino acid sequence: CASSIRTNEKLFF.

This chain uses TRBV5-1 with TRBJ2-4; TRBD1 matches at 7 bases. CDR1 SGHRS and CDR2 YFSETQ come from the germline V gene. This CDR3 has 16 residues. V dropped 0 bases and J dropped 5; count of bases not matched to a gene: 8. The DNA of the CDR3 is TGCGCCAGCAGCTTGGCCGCAGGGGGACCCCAAAACATTCAGTACTTC. This sequence encodes CASSLAAGGPQNIQYF. Full variable domain (remainder filled in from reference TRBV5-1 and TRBJ2-4): KAGVTQTPRYLIKTRGQQVTLSCSPISGHRSVSWYQQTPGQGLQFLFEYFSETQRNKGNFPGRFSGRQFSNSRSEMNVSTLELGDSALYLCASSLAAGGPQNIQYFGAGTRLSVL.

V is TRBV6-2 or TRBV6-3 and J is TRBJ2-7, with 9 bases identical to TRBD1. The CDR3 runs to 16 residues. Trimming cost V 6 bases and J 0 bases; bases outside gene matches: 9. The germline V gene encodes CDR1 MNHEY and CDR2 SVGEGT. The CDR3: CASSPTPGQGSYEQYF. The CDR3 coding sequence is TGTGCCAGCAGCCCTACCCCGGGACAGGGCTCCTACGAGCAGTACTTC.

V is TRBV2 and J is TRBJ1-1; 7 nucleotides match TRBD1. CDR1 and CDR2 (germline): SNHLY, FYNNEI. J gave up 0 bases and V 6 bases, and 7 bases lay outside the gene matches. The CDR3 has 15 residues. CDR3 sequence reads: CASRKQGLVNTEAFF. The CDR3, as DNA: TGTGCCAGCAGAAAACAGGGGTTGGTGAACACTGAAGCTTTCTTT.

In nucleotides, the CDR3 is TGTGCCAGCAGTTTGGGTAGCGGCTACGAGCAGTACTTC. Amino acid sequence: CASSLGSGYEQYF. The rearrangement links TRBV28 to TRBJ2-7, with D maybe TRBD2 (6 bases). The CDR3 is 13 residues long. In germline, CDR1 is MDHEN, CDR2 SYDVKM. Trimming took 3 bases from V and 3 from J, leaving 9 bases between them.

The chain carries TRBV5-1 and TRBJ2-7; the D gene is possibly TRBD2 (6 bases). The CDR3 covers 16 residues. The germline V gene encodes CDR1 SGHRS and CDR2 YFSETQ. The V gene lost 3 bases and the J gene lost 2 bases, with 18 bases spanning the gap. This chain's CDR3 is CASSWTPLEGTYEQYF. CDR3 DNA sequence: TGCGCCAGCAGCTGGACCCCATTGGAGGGCACCTACGAGCAGTACTTC.

This clone occurred a few times. The rearrangement uses TRBV19 and TRBJ1-1, with unresolved D. Germline loops: CDR1 LNHDA, CDR2 SQIVND (reference sequence). The CDR3 has 10 residues. Trimming pared 11 bases from V and 4 bases from J, leaving 8 bases between. CDR3 amino acids: CAAGTTEAFF. The CDR3 DNA reads as TGTGCCGCGGGTACCACTGAAGCTTTCTTT. Using reference TRBV19 and TRBJ1-1 for the parts outside the CDR3, the full variable domain is DGGITQSPKYLFRKEGQNVTLSCEQNLNHDAMYWYRQDPGQGLRLIYYSQIVNDFQKGDIAEGYSVSREKKESFPLTVTSAQKNPTAFYLCAAGTTEAFFGQGTRLTVV.

The V call is TRBV6-5, the J call TRBJ1-2, with 12 bases fitting TRBD1. The CDR3 extends over 15 amino acids. Germline CDR1 and CDR2: MNHEY and SVGAGI. The trim removed 5 bases at V and 4 bases at J, leaving 5 bases unmatched. CDR3 protein: CASSQGQGAFYGYTF. The DNA of the CDR3 is TGTGCCAGCAGTCAGGGACAGGGGGCATTCTATGGCTACACCTTC.

The gene calls are TRBV7-2 and TRBJ2-7; TRBD1 aligns across 7 bases. The CDR3 totals 14 residues. Germline assignment: CDR1 SGHTA and CDR2 FQGNSA. Germline trimming cut 5 bases from V and 0 bases from J; bases unmatched to any gene: 4. The CDR3 DNA follows: TGTGCCAGCAGCCCATACAGGGGCTCCTACGAGCAGTACTTC. The encoded protein is CASSPYRGSYEQYF.

The chain joins TRBV19 to TRBJ2-1; D is possibly TRBD2 (6 bases). The CDR3 length is 15 residues. V was trimmed by 3 bases and J by 1 base, leaving 10 bases between them. Per germline, CDR1 LNHDA and CDR2 SQIVND (reference sequence). CDR3 sequence reads: CASSIAGLSYNEQFF. The CDR3 nucleotides read TGTGCCAGTAGTATCGCTGGACTATCCTACAATGAGCAGTTCTTC.

V usage is TRBV7-9 and J usage is TRBJ2-2; 7 bases align to TRBD2. The CDR3 loop spans 17 amino acids. Germline-derived CDR1 and CDR2 are SEHNR and FQNEAQ (reference sequence). V lost 4 bases to trimming and J lost 1 base; unmatched junction nucleotides: 9. Here the CDR3 reads CASSYVLTSQNTGELFF. CDR3 DNA sequence: TGTGCCAGCAGCTACGTGCTGACTAGCCAGAACACCGGGGAGCTGTTTTTT.

This clone was seen only a few times. The chain links TRBV27 to TRBJ2-1, with TRBD2 identical over 8 bases. The CDR3 runs to 15 residues. V was clipped by 5 bases and J by 6 bases; unmatched bases: 9. Germline V lookup: CDR1 MNHEY, CDR2 SMNVEV (reference sequence). CDR3 nucleotide sequence: TGTGCCAGCAGTGAAGTGAGCGGGAGTTTCAATGAGCAGTTCTTC. It codes for CASSEVSGSFNEQFF.

This clone was seen once. The V call is TRBV4-1, the J call TRBJ2-7, with 10 bases fitting TRBD2. From germline, CDR1 is MGHRA and CDR2 YSYEKL. The CDR3 covers 16 residues. The junction had 6 bases not matched to a gene; V was cut back by 1 base and J by 3 bases. CDR3 protein: CASSQASLAGIYEQYF. Here the CDR3 DNA reads TGCGCCAGCAGCCAAGCGTCACTAGCGGGAATCTACGAGCAGTACTTC.

This clone came up once. This chain uses TRBV18 with TRBJ1-1, with D uncertain. V was cut by 2 bases and J by 3 bases, with 7 bases left in between. The CDR3 sequence is 13 residues long. Germline CDR1 is KGHSH and CDR2 is LQKENI. The DNA for the CDR3 is TGTGCCAGCTCACCAAATCGAGACACTGAAGCTTTCTTT. It translates to CASSPNRDTEAFF.

The rearrangement links TRBV12-3 or TRBV12-4 to TRBJ1-5; no firm D call. The CDR3 runs 11 residues. V was clipped by 3 bases and J by 6 bases, with 3 bases between them. CDR3 sequence reads: CASSFSQPQHF. CDR3 bases: TGTGCCAGCAGTTTTAGTCAGCCCCAGCATTTT.

This clone was detected only once. The chain links TRBV18 to TRBJ1-1, with a possible D match to TRBD1 (5 bases). Per the germline V gene, CDR1 is KGHSH and CDR2 is LQKENI. The V end was cut by 0 bases, the J end by 3 bases, with 11 bases between. The CDR3 is 15 amino acids. CDR3 sequence reads: CASSPPGGRDTEAFF. The CDR3 DNA is TGTGCCAGCTCACCACCGGGGGGGAGGGACACTGAAGCTTTCTTT.

The chain is built from TRBV19 and TRBJ1-1, with 9 positions matching TRBD1. The germline V gene has CDR1 LNHDA and CDR2 SQIVND (reference sequence). CDR3 size: 15 residues. After removal of 5 bases from V and 4 bases from J, the junction contained 8 bases not matched to a gene. CDR3 sequence (DNA): TGTGCCAGTAGTGCCTGGACAGGGGTGGCCACTGAAGCTTTCTTT. Translating gives CASSAWTGVATEAFF.

This clone occurred once. This chain connects TRBV28 to TRBJ2-3, with a tentative D call TRBD2 (7 bases). Per germline, CDR1 MDHEN and CDR2 SYDVKM. The length of the CDR3 is 16 residues. V lost 5 bases and J 1 base, leaving 16 bases between the germline ends. CDR3 sequence reads: CASSRGGTTRTDTQYF. CDR3 coding DNA: TGTGCCAGCAGTCGAGGGGGGACTACCCGCACAGATACGCAGTATTTT.

V is TRBV2 and J is TRBJ1-4, with 9 bases matching TRBD1. Germline V gene lookup returns CDR1 SNHLY and CDR2 FYNNEI. This CDR3 is built from 17 residues. V was pared by 3 bases and J by 10 bases, with 15 bases of the junction left unmatched. The CDR3 coding sequence is TGTGCCAGCAGTGATGTAGGGCGGACAGGGGCATTTACAAAACTGTTTTTT. It yields the protein CASSDVGRTGAFTKLFF.

The chain employs TRBV15 and TRBJ1-3; D is possibly TRBD1 (6 bases). CDR3 length: 18 residues. Germline V CDR1 and CDR2: LNHNV, YYDKDF (reference sequence). V gave up 3 bases and J gave up 0 bases, with 18 bases separating them. The CDR3 reads CATSRPTGGFSSGNTIYF. The CDR3 DNA sequence: TGTGCCACCAGCAGGCCGACAGGTGGCTTTAGCTCTGGAAACACCATATATTTT.

This sequence joins TRBV19 and TRBJ1-1; 7 bases line up with TRBD1. This CDR3 comprises 13 residues. CDR1 and CDR2 from the germline V gene are LNHDA and SQIVND (reference sequence). Trimming cost V 6 bases and J 7 bases; bases outside gene matches: 8. Written as DNA, the CDR3 is TGTGCCAGTAGGCGCGACAGGGAGATTGAAGCTTTCTTT. Its translation: CASRRDREIEAFF.

The chain joins TRBV28 to TRBJ1-2, with a weak D call TRBD1 (5 bases). The CDR3 consists of 13 residues. The V end lost 10 bases, the J end lost 4 bases, and 16 bases lay between the germline ends. Germline V gene sequence: CDR1 MDHEN, CDR2 SYDVKM. The CDR3 loop reads CATKTGTPYGYTF. Written as DNA, the CDR3 is TGTGCCACCAAAACCGGGACTCCCTATGGCTACACCTTC.

The CDR3 DNA follows: TGTGCCAGCAGTTTAAGGACCACAGGGTATAATTCACCCCTCCACTTT. It specifies CASSLRTTGYNSPLHF. The V and J genes are TRBV27 and TRBJ1-6; D is perhaps TRBD1 (6 bases). Germline assignment: CDR1 MNHEY and CDR2 SMNVEV (reference sequence). V shed 2 bases and J shed 4 bases, with 12 bases lying between them. The CDR3 is 16 amino acids.